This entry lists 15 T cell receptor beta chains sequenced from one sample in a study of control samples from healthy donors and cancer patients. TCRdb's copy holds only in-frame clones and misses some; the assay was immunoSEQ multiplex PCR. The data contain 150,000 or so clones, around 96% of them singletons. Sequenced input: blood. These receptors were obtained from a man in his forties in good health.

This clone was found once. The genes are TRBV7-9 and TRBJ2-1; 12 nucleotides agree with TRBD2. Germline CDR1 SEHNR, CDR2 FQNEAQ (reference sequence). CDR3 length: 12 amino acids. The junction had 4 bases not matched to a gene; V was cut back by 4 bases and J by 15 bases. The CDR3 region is CASSSETSGGFF. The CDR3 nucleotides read TGTGCCAGCAGCTCTGAGACTAGCGGGGGGTTCTTC.

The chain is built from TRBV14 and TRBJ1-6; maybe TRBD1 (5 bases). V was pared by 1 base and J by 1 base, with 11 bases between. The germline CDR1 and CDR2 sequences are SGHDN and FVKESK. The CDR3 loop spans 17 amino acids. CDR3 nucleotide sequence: TGTGCCAGCAGCCAAGTTGGGGCCGGGTCCTATAATTCACCCCTCCACTTT. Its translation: CASSQVGAGSYNSPLHF. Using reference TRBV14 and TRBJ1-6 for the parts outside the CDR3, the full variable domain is EAGVTQFPSHSVIEKGQTVTLRCDPISGHDNLYWYRRVMGKEIKFLLHFVKESKQDESGMPNNRFLAERTGGTYSTLKVQPAELEDSGVYFCASSQVGAGSYNSPLHFGNGTRLTVT.

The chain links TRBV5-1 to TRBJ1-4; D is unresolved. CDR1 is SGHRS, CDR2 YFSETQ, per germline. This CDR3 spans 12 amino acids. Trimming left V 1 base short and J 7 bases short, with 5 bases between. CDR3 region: CASSLNSEKLFF. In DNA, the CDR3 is TGCGCCAGCAGCTTGAACAGTGAAAAACTGTTTTTT.

This CDR3 reads CASSTPGTGDYGYTF. The CDR3 DNA sequence: TGTGCCAGTAGTACCCCCGGGACAGGGGACTATGGCTACACCTTC. The rearrangement uses TRBV19 and TRBJ1-2; 10 positions agree with TRBD1. Germline CDR1 is LNHDA and CDR2 is SQIVND (reference sequence). The trim removed 4 bases at V and 3 bases at J, leaving 5 bases unmatched. This CDR3 contains 15 residues.

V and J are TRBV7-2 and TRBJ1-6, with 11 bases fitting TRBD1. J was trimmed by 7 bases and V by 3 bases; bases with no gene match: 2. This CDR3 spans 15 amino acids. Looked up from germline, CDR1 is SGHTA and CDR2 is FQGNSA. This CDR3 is CASSLDRGRNSPLHF. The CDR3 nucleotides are TGTGCCAGCAGCTTGGACAGGGGGCGGAATTCACCCCTCCACTTT.

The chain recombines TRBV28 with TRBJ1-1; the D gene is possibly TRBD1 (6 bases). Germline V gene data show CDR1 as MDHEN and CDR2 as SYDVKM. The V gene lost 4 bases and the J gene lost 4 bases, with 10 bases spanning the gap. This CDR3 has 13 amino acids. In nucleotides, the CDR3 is TGTGCCAGCAGTTATAGAGGGGGCACTGAAGCTTTCTTT. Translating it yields CASSYRGGTEAFF.

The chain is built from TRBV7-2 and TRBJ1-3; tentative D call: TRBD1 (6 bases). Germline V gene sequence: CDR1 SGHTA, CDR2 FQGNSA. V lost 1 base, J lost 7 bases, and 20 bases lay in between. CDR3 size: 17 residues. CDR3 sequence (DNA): TGTGCCAGCAGCTTAGGTGGGCGGGGGCCCTCAGGGAACACCATATATTTT. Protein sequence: CASSLGGRGPSGNTIYF.

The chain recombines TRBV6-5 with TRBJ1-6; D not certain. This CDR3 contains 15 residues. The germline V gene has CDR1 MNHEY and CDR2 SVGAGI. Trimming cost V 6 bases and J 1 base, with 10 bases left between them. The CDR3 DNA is TGTGCCAGCAGGGGAATAGGGTCCTATAATTCACCCCTCCACTTT. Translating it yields CASRGIGSYNSPLHF.

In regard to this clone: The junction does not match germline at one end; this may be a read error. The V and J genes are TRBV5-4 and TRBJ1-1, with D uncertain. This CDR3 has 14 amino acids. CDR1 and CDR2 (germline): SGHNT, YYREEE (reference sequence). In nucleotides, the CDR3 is TGTGCCAGCAGCCTCCCCCAAAGGAACTCTGAAGCTTTCTTT. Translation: CASSLPQRNSEAFF.

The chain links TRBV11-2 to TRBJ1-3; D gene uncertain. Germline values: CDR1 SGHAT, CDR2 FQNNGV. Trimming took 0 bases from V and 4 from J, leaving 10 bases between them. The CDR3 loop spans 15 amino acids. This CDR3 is CASSLDRASGNTIYF. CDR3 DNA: TGTGCCAGCAGCTTAGATCGGGCGTCGGGAAACACCATATATTTT.

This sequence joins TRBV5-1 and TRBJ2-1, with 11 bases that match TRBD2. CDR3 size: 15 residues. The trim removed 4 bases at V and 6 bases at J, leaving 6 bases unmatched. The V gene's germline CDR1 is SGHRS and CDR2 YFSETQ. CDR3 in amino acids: CASSVSGGAVNEQFF. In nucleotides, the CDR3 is TGCGCCAGCAGCGTTAGCGGGGGGGCCGTCAATGAGCAGTTCTTC.

The CDR3 bases are TGCGCCAGCAGCTTAGAGGGGGGGACAGATACGCAGTATTTT. This encodes CASSLEGGTDTQYF. This chain joins TRBV5-1 and TRBJ2-3, with D perhaps matching TRBD2 (7 bases). In germline, CDR1 is SGHRS, CDR2 YFSETQ. CDR3 size: 14 residues. The V and J ends lost 2 bases and 3 bases respectively, with 10 bases between them.

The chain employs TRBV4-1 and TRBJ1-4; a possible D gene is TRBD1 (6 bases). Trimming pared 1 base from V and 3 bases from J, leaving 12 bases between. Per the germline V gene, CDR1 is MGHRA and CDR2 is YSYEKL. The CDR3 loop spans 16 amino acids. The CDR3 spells CASSQGSAGANEKLFF. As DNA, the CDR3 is TGCGCCAGCAGCCAAGGCTCCGCAGGGGCTAATGAAAAACTGTTTTTT.

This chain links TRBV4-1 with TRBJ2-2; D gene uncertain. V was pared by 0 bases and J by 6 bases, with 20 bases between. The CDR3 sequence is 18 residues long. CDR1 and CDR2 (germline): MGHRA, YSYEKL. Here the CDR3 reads CASSQESLGLVGSGELFF. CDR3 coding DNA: TGCGCCAGCAGCCAAGAAAGTCTAGGGCTAGTGGGATCCGGGGAGCTGTTTTTT.

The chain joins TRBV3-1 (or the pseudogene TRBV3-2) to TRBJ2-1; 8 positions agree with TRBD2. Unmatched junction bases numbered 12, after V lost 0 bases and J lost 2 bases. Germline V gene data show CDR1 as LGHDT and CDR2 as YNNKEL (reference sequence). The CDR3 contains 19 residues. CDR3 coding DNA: TGTGCCAGCAGCCAAGATTATATCGGGGGGGGCGTAACCTACAATGAGCAGTTCTTC. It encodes CASSQDYIGGGVTYNEQFF.